The entry below gives a single TCR beta chain sequence along with its context. Its antigen target is currently unknown. Base qualities are missing; no much larger clone stands one base away. RNA was extracted with the RNeasy kit and 0.5 to 1 ug was reverse transcribed using random hexamers. TCR beta CDR3 regions were amplified with the immunoSEQ multiplex PCR assay covering 54 Vbeta and 13 Jbeta segments. PCR amplification bias was corrected using a synthetic template baseline for primer optimization and computational correction. In the source study's methods: Reads were annotated to V, D and J genes per IMGT and analyzed with immunoSEQ Analyzer, keeping only productive sequences. Clonality was computed as one minus Shannon entropy normalized by log2 of the number of productive unique sequences. For each patient and control, public and private clones were evaluated within the 100 most prevalent clones. A clone was defined as Susac-specific if it was absent from the healthy and MS cohorts, from 1052 published viral clones and from other ImmuneACCESS disease sequences. TCRdb reanalyzed the raw reads on its own, using fastp at Q25 for trimming and MiXCR for clone calling, and kept in-frame beta chains. Each CDR3 protein appears once, grouped with its most common genes and DNA. TCRdb, not the authors, supplied the V and J calls. The sample includes just under 150,000 distinct CDR3 sequences, with around 94% observed a single time. The top ten clones comprise nearly 0.085% of the sample.

CDR3 length: 12 amino acids, cysteine to phenylalanine. Only the CDR3 region is kept as DNA, spanning 36 bases read in frame from base 1. Sequences DFQATT (CDR1) and SNEGSKA (CDR2) are obtained from the germline V gene (reference sequence). V loses 1 base, J loses 0 bases, and the germline ends lie 3 bases apart. This entry is derived from a study of CD8 T cells in Susac syndrome (dated by TCRdb to about 2019). About the investigation overall: Whether CD8+ T cell activation and differentiation in Susac syndrome was antigen driven was tested using repertoire sequencing.

Peripheral blood CD8+ and CD4+ T cells from healthy donors, Susac syndrome patients and multiple sclerosis patients were profiled by high-throughput TCR beta sequencing. Healthy donors were age- and sex-matched controls. Bulk CD8+ and CD4+ T cells were purified by magnetic negative isolation, while CD8+ TEMRA cells were enriched using FACS. Blood was drawn into EDTA tubes, processed within 24 hours, and PBMCs were isolated by density gradient centrifugation. PBMCs intended for TCR sequencing were frozen in liquid nitrogen and were later thawed in a 37 degrees C water bath. A purity of at least 90% was achieved for sorted or isolated CD4+, CD8+ and CD8+ TEMRA cells. The paper as a whole reports these results and caveats: The number of individuals in the TCR sequencing and HLA analysis was recognized as being relatively small.

The rearranged segments are TRBV20-1 and TRBJ1-1; the D gene identity is not certain. This TCR was sampled from a human donor in good health. Sequenced: CD4+ T cells from PBMCs. The DNA reads TGCAGTGCTAGAGCGATGAACACTGAAGCTTTCTTT. Translated, this gives CSARAMNTEAFF.